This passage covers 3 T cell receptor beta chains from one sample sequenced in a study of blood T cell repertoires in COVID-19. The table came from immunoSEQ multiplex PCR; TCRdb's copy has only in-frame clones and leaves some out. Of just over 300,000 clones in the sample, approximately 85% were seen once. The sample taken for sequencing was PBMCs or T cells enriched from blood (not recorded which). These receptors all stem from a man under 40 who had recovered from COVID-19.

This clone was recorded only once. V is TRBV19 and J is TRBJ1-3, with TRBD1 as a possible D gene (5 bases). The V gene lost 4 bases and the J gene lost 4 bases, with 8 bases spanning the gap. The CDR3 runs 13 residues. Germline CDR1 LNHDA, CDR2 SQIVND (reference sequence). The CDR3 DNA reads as TGTGCCAGTAGTACTCGACAGGGAAACACCATATATTTT. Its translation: CASSTRQGNTIYF.

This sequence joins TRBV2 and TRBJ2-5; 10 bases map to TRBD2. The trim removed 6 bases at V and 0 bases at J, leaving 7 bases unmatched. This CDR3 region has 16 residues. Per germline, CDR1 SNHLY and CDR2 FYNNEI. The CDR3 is CASRRGLALYQETQYF. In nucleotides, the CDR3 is TGTGCCAGCAGGAGGGGACTAGCGCTCTACCAAGAGACCCAGTACTTC.

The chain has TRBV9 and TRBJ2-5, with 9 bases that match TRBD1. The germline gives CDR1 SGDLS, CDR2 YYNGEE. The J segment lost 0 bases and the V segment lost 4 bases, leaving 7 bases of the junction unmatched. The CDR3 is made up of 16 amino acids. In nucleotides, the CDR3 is TGTGCCAGCAGCCCCGGGACAGGGATTTACCAAGAGACCCAGTACTTC. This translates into CASSPGTGIYQETQYF.